Listed below are T cell receptor beta chains from one sample, sequenced in a study of T cell responses to AZD1222 COVID-19 vaccine. The protocol was immunoSEQ multiplex PCR, while the TCRdb copy is restricted to in-frame clones and leaves out a portion. The sample includes over 130,000 clones, over 85% of them seen just once. The source material was peripheral blood, sampled on day 0 of AZD1222 vaccination. The receptor source for this set is an adult in good health. CDR3s include the opening cysteine and the closing phenylalanine or tryptophan. A D gene is named only where the DNA matches it firmly. Only part of the rows carry a size: once, few, many, or a class if the clone is expanded.

>TRBJ2-5|NA|NA|TRBV11-2
CASSLEWETQYF
TGTGCCAGCAGCTTAGAGTGGGAGACCCAGTACTTC
>TRBJ2-7|NA|once|TRBV7-2
CASSFLTGPYEQYF
TGTGCCAGCAGCTTCCTGACTGGTCCCTACGAGCAGTACTTC
>TRBJ1-5|NA|NA|TRBV4-2
CASSQDLRGAQPQHF
TGTGCCAGCAGCCAAGATCTGAGGGGGGCTCAGCCCCAGCATTTT
>TRBJ2-3|NA|NA|TRBV4-2
CASSQVASDTQYF
TGTGCCAGCAGCCAAGTTGCATCAGATACGCAGTATTTT
>TRBJ1-5|NA|NA|TRBV7-2
CASSLVGMGINQPQHF
TGTGCCAGCAGCTTAGTCGGGATGGGAATCAATCAGCCCCAGCATTTT
>TRBJ2-1|NA|NA|TRBV6-5
CASSYDGIYNEQFF
TGTGCCAGCAGTTACGACGGAATCTACAATGAGCAGTTCTTC
>TRBJ1-1|NA|NA|TRBV5-4
CASSTGNTEAFF
TGTGCCAGCAGCACAGGGAACACTGAAGCTTTCTTT
>TRBJ2-5|NA|NA|TRBV5-1
CASSLGTRGQETQYF
TGCGCCAGCAGCTTAGGGACACGGGGGCAAGAGACCCAGTACTTC
>TRBJ1-2|NA|NA|TRBV7-9
CASSSRPTYGYTF
TGTGCCAGCAGCTCCCGACCCACCTATGGCTACACCTTC
>TRBJ2-7|NA|NA|TRBV11-2
CASSLDTTEQYF
TGTGCCAGCAGCTTAGATACGACGGAGCAGTACTTC
>TRBJ1-1|NA|NA|TRBV24-1
CATSDGGRTEAFF
TGTGCCACCAGTGATGGGGGGAGGACTGAAGCTTTCTTT
>TRBJ1-1|TRBD1|NA|TRBV20-1
CSATGQGRAFF
TGCAGTGCTACCGGACAGGGACGAGCTTTCTTT
>TRBJ1-4|TRBD1|NA|TRBV2
CASTHGDRGLNEKLFF
TGTGCCAGCACTCACGGAGACAGGGGACTTAATGAAAAACTGTTTTTT
>TRBJ2-2|NA|NA|TRBV5-3
CARSVVGDNTGELFF
TGTGCCAGAAGCGTTGTTGGAGATAACACCGGGGAGCTGTTTTTT
>TRBJ2-5|NA|NA|TRBV28
CASSLTDFQETQYF
TGTGCCAGCAGTTTGACAGACTTCCAAGAGACCCAGTACTTC
>TRBJ2-7|NA|NA|TRBV5-1
CASSLSEVGYEQYF
TGCGCCAGCAGCTTGAGTGAGGTAGGCTACGAGCAGTACTTC
>TRBJ1-5|NA|NA|TRBV28
CASSSGRGRIDQPQHF
TGTGCCAGCAGTTCGGGCCGGGGGCGGATCGATCAGCCCCAGCATTTT
>TRBJ2-7|TRBD2|NA|TRBV7-6
CASSPEVSSGNYEQYF
TGTGCCAGCAGCCCAGAAGTGTCTAGCGGGAACTACGAGCAGTACTTC
>TRBJ1-1|TRBD1|NA|TRBV19
CASRGQRSHMNTEAFF
TGTGCCAGTAGGGGACAGCGATCACACATGAACACTGAAGCTTTCTTT
>TRBJ1-3|NA|NA|TRBV5-1
CASSLGFGSGNTIYF
TGCGCCAGCAGCCTAGGGTTTGGCTCTGGAAACACCATATATTTT
>TRBJ1-2|TRBD1|few|TRBV5-8
CASIKPGQGGRGYTF
TGTGCCAGCATCAAACCCGGACAGGGAGGCCGCGGCTACACCTTC
>TRBJ2-7|TRBD2|NA|TRBV7-2
CASSALAGTSYEQYF
TGTGCCAGCAGCGCCCTAGCGGGGACCTCCTACGAGCAGTACTTC
>TRBJ1-4|TRBD1|few|TRBV28
CASSLQGTGGDEKLFF
TGTGCCAGCAGTTTACAGGGGACAGGGGGAGATGAAAAACTGTTTTTT
>TRBJ2-5|NA|NA|TRBV28
CASSLVMETQYF
TGTGCCAGCAGTTTAGTGATGGAGACCCAGTACTTC
>TRBJ2-7|NA|once|TRBV21-1
CASSKEQGINEQYF
TGTGCCAGCAGCAAAGAGCAAGGGATTAACGAGCAGTACTTC
>TRBJ1-1|TRBD1|NA|TRBV11-2
CASSATGQENTEAFF
TGTGCCAGCAGCGCCACGGGACAGGAGAACACTGAAGCTTTCTTT
>TRBJ2-7|NA|NA|TRBV19
CASSYQGQEQYF
TGTGCCAGTAGTTACCAGGGTCAAGAGCAGTACTTC
>TRBJ1-2|NA|NA|TRBV27
CASRPGVGGYTF
TGTGCCAGCAGGCCAGGGGTTGGTGGCTACACCTTC
>TRBJ1-2|TRBD1|NA|TRBV5-4
CASSLVGTGYYGYTF
TGTGCCAGCAGCTTGGTGGGGACAGGGTACTATGGCTACACCTTC
>TRBJ2-1|TRBD2|NA|TRBV27
CASSPGTSGAGKQFF
TGTGCCAGCAGCCCCGGGACTAGCGGGGCTGGGAAGCAGTTCTTC
>TRBJ1-5|TRBD1|NA|TRBV28
CASSTTDRGNSNQPQHF
TGTGCCAGCAGTACTACTGACAGGGGCAATAGCAATCAGCCCCAGCATTTT
>TRBJ2-1|NA|NA|TRBV7-9
CASSFLDNEQFF
TGTGCCAGCAGCTTTTTAGACAATGAGCAGTTCTTC
>TRBJ1-1|NA|NA|TRBV18
CASSSGNGPREAFF
TGTGCCAGCTCATCCGGCAATGGACCACGTGAAGCTTTCTTT
>TRBJ1-5|NA|NA|TRBV24-1
CATAGAGDNQPQHF
TGTGCCACCGCGGGCGCAGGGGACAATCAGCCCCAGCATTTT
>TRBJ2-7|NA|NA|TRBV6-5
CASSYGRYEQYF
TGTGCCAGCAGTTACGGGAGGTACGAGCAGTACTTC
>TRBJ1-5|NA|NA|TRBV11-2
CASSLAPAGNQPQHF
TGTGCCAGCAGCTTAGCGCCGGCGGGCAATCAGCCCCAGCATTTT
>TRBJ2-1|NA|NA|TRBV27
CASSSQDFPTWNEQFF
TGTGCCAGCAGTTCTCAGGACTTTCCTACGTGGAATGAGCAGTTCTTC
>TRBJ2-1|NA|NA|TRBV21-1
CASSKAGKGGGPPYNEQFF
TGTGCCAGCAGCAAAGCGGGAAAAGGGGGCGGACCCCCCTACAATGAGCAGTTCTTC
>TRBJ1-5|TRBD1|NA|TRBV6-6
CASSYPGQGAQPQHF
TGTGCCAGCAGTTACCCGGGACAGGGAGCACAGCCCCAGCATTTT
>TRBJ2-2|NA|NA|TRBV5-8
CASSSGPSETGELFF
TGTGCCAGCAGCTCGGGACCCTCGGAAACCGGGGAGCTGTTTTTT
>TRBJ1-2|NA|NA|TRBV6-1
CASSEQGERGYTF
TGTGCCAGCAGTGAACAAGGGGAACGGGGCTACACCTTC
>TRBJ1-6|NA|NA|TRBV18
CASSPQTSYNSPLHF
TGTGCCAGCTCACCACAAACATCTTATAATTCACCCCTCCACTTT
>TRBJ2-1|TRBD1|NA|TRBV6-5
CASTKTGGNEQFF
TGTGCCAGCACTAAGACAGGGGGCAATGAGCAGTTCTTC
>TRBJ2-5|TRBD1|NA|TRBV12-3/TRBV12-4
CATARTGEETQYF
TGTGCCACCGCGCGGACAGGGGAAGAGACCCAGTACTTC